The 7 T cell receptor beta chains listed next were all sequenced from one sample in a study of blood T cell repertoires in COVID-19. Libraries were prepared by immunoSEQ multiplex PCR; TCRdb keeps only in-frame clonotypes and omits some of them. The repertoire consists of approximately 280,000 clones, with approximately 92% occurring once and the leading ten covering 6% to 7%. What was sequenced was peripheral blood. The receptors derive from a woman aged 25 to 39 with COVID-19, enrolled during active disease.

The genes are TRBV6-2 or TRBV6-3 and TRBJ2-3; 10 nucleotides line up with TRBD2. The CDR3 length is 14 residues. The V gene's germline CDR1 is MNHEY and CDR2 SVGEGT. After removal of 2 bases from V and 4 bases from J, the junction contained 0 bases not matched to a gene. The CDR3 protein is CASSYLAGADTQYF. The CDR3 coding sequence is TGTGCCAGCAGTTACCTAGCGGGAGCAGATACGCAGTATTTT.

The chain couples TRBV27 to TRBJ2-2; D perhaps matches TRBD2 (6 bases). CDR3 length: 15 residues. Trimming left V 2 bases short and J 0 bases short, with 7 bases between. Germline V CDR1 and CDR2: MNHEY, SMNVEV (reference sequence). The DNA of the CDR3 is TGTGCCAGCAGTTTAGGGACTGCGAACACCGGGGAGCTGTTTTTT. This translates into CASSLGTANTGELFF.

This clone was found once. The chain joins TRBV10-2 to TRBJ1-4; D perhaps matches TRBD1 (5 bases). Germline loops: CDR1 WSHSY, CDR2 SAAADI. This CDR3 spans 14 amino acids. V was shortened by 4 bases and J by 3 bases, with 9 bases between the two germline ends. The CDR3 bases are TGCGCCAGCAGTGGGGGGGGTTCTAATGAAAAACTGTTTTTT. This gives the protein CASSGGGSNEKLFF.

This rearrangement joins TRBV28 to TRBJ2-2; D might be TRBD2 (5 bases). Trimming removed 6 bases at V and 0 bases at J, with 11 bases between. The CDR3 consists of 15 residues. Germline V lookup: CDR1 MDHEN, CDR2 SYDVKM. CDR3 loop: CASRPGGPNTGELFF. The DNA for the CDR3 is TGTGCCAGCAGGCCGGGCGGGCCGAACACCGGGGAGCTGTTTTTT.

The chain has TRBV5-6 and TRBJ2-5, with 9 bases that match TRBD1. The CDR3 sequence is 16 residues long. Germline V gene sequence: CDR1 SGHDT, CDR2 YYEEEE. The trim removed 0 bases at V and 5 bases at J, leaving 8 bases unmatched. CDR3 sequence reads: CASSLVGGQGGETQYF. The CDR3 bases are TGTGCCAGCAGCTTGGTCGGGGGACAGGGAGGCGAGACCCAGTACTTC. Variable domain in full (rest from reference TRBV5-6 and TRBJ2-5): DAGVTQSPTHLIKTRGQQVTLRCSPKSGHDTVSWYQQALGQGPQFIFQYYEEEERQRGNFPDRFSGHQFPNYSSELNVNALLLGDSALYLCASSLVGGQGGETQYFGPGTRLLVL.

J is TRBJ2-1 and V is TRBV19; 7 bases match TRBD2. This CDR3 contains 15 residues. Germline V CDR1 and CDR2: LNHDA, SQIVND (reference sequence). With V trimmed by 1 base and J by 3 bases, 3 bases remained unmatched. The CDR3 sequence: CASSIVGGDYNEQFF. CDR3 in DNA: TGTGCCAGTAGTATAGTTGGGGGGGACTACAATGAGCAGTTCTTC.

The chain uses TRBV29-1 and TRBJ2-7; 9 nucleotides match TRBD1. This CDR3 has 14 residues. The V gene's germline CDR1 is SQVTM and CDR2 ANQGSEA. V lost 4 bases and J lost 3; bases outside the gene matches: 7. In DNA, the CDR3 is TGCAGCGTTGGGTCGTTGGGACAGGGCTACGAGCAGTACTTC. It encodes CSVGSLGQGYEQYF.